These T cell receptor beta chains were read from a single sample in a study of CD8 T cells in ankylosing spondylitis. TCRdb reanalysed the 5' RACE reads using MiXCR and keeps one entry per CDR3 protein. The table shows some 130,000 distinct CDR3 sequences, with roughly 8.4% occurring only once. The sequenced material came from synovial fluid, either unsorted or a sorted T cell fraction (not recorded which). These receptors all come from a male donor with ankylosing spondylitis. Each CDR3 is given with its conserved first and last residue. D genes are given only for firm matches. The size of a clone is reported for some rows only, either as once, few or many, or as a class for expanded clones.

d_call,v_call,j_call,clone_size,cdr3_nt,cdr3_aa
TRBD1,TRBV6-5,TRBJ2-7,medium-sized,TGTGCCAGCACCCCAAGGACAGGGGAATACGAGCAGTACTTC,CASTPRTGEYEQYF
-,TRBV29-1,TRBJ2-1,few,TGCAGCGTTGGGCCTAGCGTCCCTTTAAGGGGTGAGCAGTTCTTC,CSVGPSVPLRGEQFF
-,TRBV19,TRBJ1-1,many,TGTGCCAGTAGTAACGGCCGGGAAGCTTTCTTT,CASSNGREAFF
-,TRBV7-2,TRBJ1-1,few,TGTGCCAGCAGCCCTCCGGGACACGGAACTGAAGCTTTCTTT,CASSPPGHGTEAFF
TRBD1,TRBV28,TRBJ1-2,-,TGTGCCAGCAGTTTAGAGGGACAGCAATCTTTCTATGGCTACACCTTC,CASSLEGQQSFYGYTF
-,TRBV7-9,TRBJ2-1,many,TGTGCCAGCAGCGTAGAATCCTACAATGAGCAGTTCTTC,CASSVESYNEQFF
-,TRBV6-2/TRBV6-3,TRBJ2-3,many,TGTGCCAGCAGTCCGCCGATGCCCAACACAGATACGCAGTATTTT,CASSPPMPNTDTQYF
TRBD2,TRBV19,TRBJ2-5,-,TGTGCCAGTAGGAGGACTAGTTTGAACCAAGAGACCCAGTACTTC,CASRRTSLNQETQYF
TRBD2,TRBV24-1,TRBJ2-3,few,TGTGCCACCAGTGATTGGACTAGCGGCACAGATACGCAGTATTTT,CATSDWTSGTDTQYF
TRBD1,TRBV7-8,TRBJ2-1,few,TGTGCCAGCAACCCAAGCTGGGGACAGGGATACAATGAGCAGTTCTTC,CASNPSWGQGYNEQFF
TRBD1,TRBV20-1,TRBJ2-2,-,TGCAGCGCTAGGGGTCCGGGACAGGGCGCGATCGGGGAGCTGTTTTTT,CSARGPGQGAIGELFF
TRBD1,TRBV5-4,TRBJ2-1,-,TGTGCCAGCAGCCTACCGGGACAGCCCAATGAGCAGTTCTTC,CASSLPGQPNEQFF
TRBD1,TRBV9,TRBJ1-2,few,TGTGCCAGCAGCGATCCCCGCGGGGGGGGACAGGGCTTCTATGGCTACACCTTC,CASSDPRGGGQGFYGYTF
-,TRBV4-3,TRBJ1-3,few,TGCGCCAGCAGTCCAGGGAGCTCTGGAAACACCATATATTTT,CASSPGSSGNTIYF
-,TRBV28,TRBJ2-3,-,TGTGCCAGCAGTTTCCCAGGGCGGGATACGCAGTATTTT,CASSFPGRDTQYF
TRBD1,TRBV5-6,TRBJ2-5,many,TGTGCCAGCAGCCAGTGGGACAGGGAAGAGACCCAGTACTTC,CASSQWDREETQYF